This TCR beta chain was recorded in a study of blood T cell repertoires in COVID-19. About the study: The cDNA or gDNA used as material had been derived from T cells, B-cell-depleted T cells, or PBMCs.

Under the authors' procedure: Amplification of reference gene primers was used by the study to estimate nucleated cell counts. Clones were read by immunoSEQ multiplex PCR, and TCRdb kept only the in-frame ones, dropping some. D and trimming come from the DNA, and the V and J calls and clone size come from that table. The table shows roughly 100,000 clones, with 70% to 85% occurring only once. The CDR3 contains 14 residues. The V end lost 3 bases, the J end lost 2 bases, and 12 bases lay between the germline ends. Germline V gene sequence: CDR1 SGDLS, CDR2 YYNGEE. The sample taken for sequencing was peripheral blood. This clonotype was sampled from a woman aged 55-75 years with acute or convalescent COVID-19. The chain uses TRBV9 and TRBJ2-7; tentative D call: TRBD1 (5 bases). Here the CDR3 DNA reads TGTGCCAGCAGCGCAGGGCCAGGAGCCTACGAGCAGTACTTC. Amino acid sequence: CASSAGPGAYEQYF.